The 20 T cell receptor beta chains below come from one sample, sequenced in a study of T cell changes during pregnancy in multiple sclerosis (dated by TCRdb to about 2019). The method behind the library was the immunoSEQ multiplex PCR assay. In its TCRdb copy, this immuneACCESS table keeps in-frame sequences only and misses some clones. Where compared with another copy, unresolved V genes explain less than half of these, and the others have no known cause. The sample table records tens of thousands of clones; 92% of these occur just once. Together, the top ten hold roughly 2% of the sample. Sequencing used peripheral blood, obtained in the third trimester of pregnancy. The receptors come from a female donor in good health, enrolled as a control in a pregnancy study.

The chain is built from TRBV7-9 and TRBJ2-5; D gene uncertain. This CDR3 has 11 amino acids. V was clipped by 6 bases and J by 4 bases, with 6 bases between them. Germline lookup yields CDR1 SEHNR and CDR2 FQNEAQ (reference sequence). CDR3 DNA: TGTGCCAGCAGGATGAGAGAGACCCAGTACTTC. Amino acid sequence: CASRMRETQYF.

The rearrangement links TRBV4-2 to TRBJ2-1; 9 bases line up with TRBD2. The CDR3 is 17 residues long. Per germline, CDR1 LGHNA and CDR2 YNFKEQ. V lost 1 base and J lost 7; bases outside the gene matches: 11. CDR3 sequence: CASSQVEWGGGANEQFF. CDR3 nucleotide sequence: TGTGCCAGCAGCCAAGTCGAGTGGGGCGGGGGGGCGAATGAGCAGTTCTTC.

The rearrangement links TRBV4-1 to TRBJ2-7, with unresolved D. Germline loops: CDR1 MGHRA, CDR2 YSYEKL. The V end lost 1 base, the J end lost 0 bases, and 10 bases lay between the germline ends. The CDR3 extends over 15 amino acids. The CDR3 reads CASSQGVGFSYEQYF. The CDR3 coding sequence is TGCGCCAGCAGCCAAGGCGTCGGGTTCTCCTACGAGCAGTACTTC.

V and J are TRBV6-6 and TRBJ2-2; possible D gene TRBD2, 6 bases. The V gene lost 2 bases and the J gene lost 3 bases, with 13 bases spanning the gap. Germline CDR1 and CDR2: MNHNY and SVGAGI (reference sequence). The CDR3 covers 16 residues. The CDR3 region is CASSYGGVRYTGELFF. For the CDR3, the DNA is TGTGCCAGCAGTTACGGCGGGGTACGGTACACCGGGGAGCTGTTTTTT.

This chain links TRBV27 with TRBJ2-1, with 9 nucleotides matching TRBD1. The CDR3 is made up of 16 amino acids. The ends lost 4 bases at V and 5 bases at J; junction bases unmatched: 9. The germline V gene has CDR1 MNHEY and CDR2 SMNVEV (reference sequence). In nucleotides, the CDR3 is TGTGCCAGCAGTTCATACAGGGGGCACAACCACAATGAGCAGTTCTTC. Translated: CASSSYRGHNHNEQFF.

This chain connects TRBV10-1 to TRBJ1-1; possible D gene TRBD1, 6 bases. Germline V gives CDR1 WNHNN, CDR2 SYGVQD (reference sequence). The V end lost 5 bases, the J end lost 6 bases, and 10 bases lay between the germline ends. The CDR3 runs 12 residues. CDR3 protein: CASSRGSAEAFF. In DNA form, the CDR3 reads TGCGCCAGCAGTAGGGGGTCGGCTGAAGCTTTCTTT.

This clone was counted a single time. The chain is built from TRBV2 and TRBJ2-7, with 8 bases aligning to TRBD2. The germline V gene encodes CDR1 SNHLY and CDR2 FYNNEI. CDR3 length: 12 residues. V gave up 6 bases and J gave up 5 bases; unmatched junction bases: 3. The CDR3 nucleotides read TGTGCCAGCAGGCGGGAGGTCGACGAGCAGTACTTC. Protein product: CASRREVDEQYF.

This chain joins TRBV2 and TRBJ1-3; possibly TRBD1 for D (5 bases). Germline assignment: CDR1 SNHLY and CDR2 FYNNEI. The CDR3 contains 14 residues. V dropped 8 bases and J dropped 0 bases, with 11 bases sitting between them. This CDR3 reads CASHWTTSGNTIYF. CDR3 in DNA: TGTGCCAGCCATTGGACAACCTCTGGAAACACCATATATTTT. Full variable domain (outside the CDR3, taken from reference TRBV2 and TRBJ1-3): EPEVTQTPSHQVTQMGQEVILRCVPISNHLYFYWYRQILGQKVEFLVSFYNNEISEKSEIFDDQFSVERPDGSNFTLKIRSTKLEDSAMYFCASHWTTSGNTIYFGEGSWLTVV.

The chain combines TRBV4-1 with TRBJ1-2; TRBD1 is a possible D gene (6 bases). V lost 4 bases to trimming and J lost 5 bases, with 17 bases between them. In germline, CDR1 is MGHRA, CDR2 YSYEKL. This CDR3 region has 15 residues. The CDR3 DNA reads as TGCGCCAGCAGCCTAAGCCCACAGGGAGAGTATGGCTACACCTTC. Translating it yields CASSLSPQGEYGYTF.

The chain links TRBV14 to TRBJ2-5; D remains ambiguous. CDR1 is SGHDN, CDR2 FVKESK, per germline. V lost 1 base to trimming and J lost 2 bases, with 5 bases between them. The length of the CDR3 is 13 residues. The CDR3 DNA reads as TGTGCCAGCAGCCAAGGGCAGCAAGAGACCCAGTACTTC. Protein sequence: CASSQGQQETQYF.

The chain links TRBV7-9 to TRBJ1-4, with 8 bases lining up with TRBD1. The CDR3 spans 14 residues. Unmatched junction bases numbered 5, after V lost 5 bases and J lost 6 bases. Germline CDR1 is SEHNR and CDR2 is FQNEAQ (reference sequence). CDR3 loop: CASSDRGGDEKLFF. DNA of the CDR3: TGTGCCAGCAGCGACAGGGGTGGGGATGAAAAACTGTTTTTT.

This sequence joins TRBV28 and TRBJ1-1, with D tentatively TRBD1 (5 bases). Germline V lookup: CDR1 MDHEN, CDR2 SYDVKM. The CDR3 is 14 amino acids. V was shortened by 6 bases and J by 7 bases, with 18 bases between the two germline ends. In DNA, the CDR3 is TGTGCCAGCAGCAATATAGACAGAAAAGGTGAAGCTTTCTTT. It translates to CASSNIDRKGEAFF.

The chain links TRBV28 to TRBJ1-5; D is unclear. V was clipped by 3 bases and J by 9 bases, with 15 bases between them. Germline V gene lookup returns CDR1 MDHEN and CDR2 SYDVKM. This CDR3 has 14 residues. CDR3 in amino acids: CASSFEPGFPPQHF. In DNA, the CDR3 is TGTGCCAGCAGTTTCGAACCGGGATTCCCGCCCCAGCATTTT.

V is TRBV25-1 and J is TRBJ2-7, with TRBD1 matching 8 bases. The CDR3 is 13 amino acids. The V segment lost 10 bases and the J segment 2 bases; nucleotides outside the gene matches: 7. Germline-derived CDR1 and CDR2 are MGHDK and SYGVNS. The CDR3 sequence is CATGETGAYEQYF. CDR3 DNA sequence: TGTGCCACGGGAGAGACAGGGGCCTACGAGCAGTACTTC.

This chain links TRBV6-6 with TRBJ1-4, with TRBD1 matching over 9 bases. Per germline, CDR1 MNHNY and CDR2 SVGAGI (reference sequence). CDR3 length: 16 residues. With V trimmed by 7 bases and J by 8 bases, 14 bases remained unmatched. CDR3 in amino acids: CASTAGTGKKREKLFF. The CDR3 coding sequence is TGTGCCAGCACCGCCGGGACAGGGAAGAAGAGGGAAAAACTGTTTTTT.

A single count supports this clone. The chain employs TRBV19 and TRBJ2-1; 14 bases align to TRBD2. CDR3 length: 16 residues. CDR1 is LNHDA and CDR2 is SQIVND in the germline V gene (reference sequence). V lost 7 bases to trimming and J lost 8 bases; unmatched junction nucleotides: 10. The CDR3 DNA follows: TGTGCCAGTATCTCGACTAGCGGGAGGGCCATGGATGAGCAGTTCTTC. It translates to CASISTSGRAMDEQFF.

This chain connects TRBV6-6 to TRBJ1-3; no clear D gene. In germline, CDR1 is MNHNY, CDR2 SVGAGI (reference sequence). With 5 bases removed from V and 4 bases from J, the gap between germline ends came to 18 bases. The CDR3 spans 16 residues. Here the CDR3 DNA reads TGTGCCAGCAGTACTTTTGGGGAGCTGAAAGGAAACACCATATATTTT. Protein product: CASSTFGELKGNTIYF.

The chain combines TRBV5-6 with TRBJ1-1, with D maybe TRBD1 (5 bases). V gave up 3 bases and J gave up 0 bases, with 18 bases separating them. This CDR3 has 17 amino acids. Germline V gene lookup returns CDR1 SGHDT and CDR2 YYEEEE. CDR3 DNA: TGTGCCAGCAGCTGGGGCGGTCCAGGGCCTATGAACACTGAAGCTTTCTTT. This gives the protein CASSWGGPGPMNTEAFF. Based on the CDR3 plus reference TRBV5-6 and TRBJ1-1, the full variable domain is DAGVTQSPTHLIKTRGQQVTLRCSPKSGHDTVSWYQQALGQGPQFIFQYYEEEERQRGNFPDRFSGHQFPNYSSELNVNALLLGDSALYLCASSWGGPGPMNTEAFFGQGTRLTVV.

The CDR3 loop reads CASSPGGAYTEAFF. Written as DNA, the CDR3 is TGTGCCAGCTCGCCAGGGGGCGCGTACACTGAAGCTTTCTTT. The chain combines TRBV18 with TRBJ1-1; the match to TRBD1 covers 8 bases. This CDR3 contains 14 residues. J lost 3 bases, V lost 6 bases, and 6 bases had no gene match. Germline V gives CDR1 KGHSH, CDR2 LQKENI.

The chain carries TRBV19 and TRBJ2-3, with 7 bases fitting TRBD2. CDR1 and CDR2 from the germline V gene are LNHDA and SQIVND (reference sequence). The CDR3 loop spans 15 amino acids. J lost 3 bases, V lost 3 bases, and 6 bases had no gene match. This CDR3 reads CASSMRSAGTDTQYF. DNA for the CDR3: TGTGCCAGTAGTATGCGGTCAGCGGGAACAGATACGCAGTATTTT.